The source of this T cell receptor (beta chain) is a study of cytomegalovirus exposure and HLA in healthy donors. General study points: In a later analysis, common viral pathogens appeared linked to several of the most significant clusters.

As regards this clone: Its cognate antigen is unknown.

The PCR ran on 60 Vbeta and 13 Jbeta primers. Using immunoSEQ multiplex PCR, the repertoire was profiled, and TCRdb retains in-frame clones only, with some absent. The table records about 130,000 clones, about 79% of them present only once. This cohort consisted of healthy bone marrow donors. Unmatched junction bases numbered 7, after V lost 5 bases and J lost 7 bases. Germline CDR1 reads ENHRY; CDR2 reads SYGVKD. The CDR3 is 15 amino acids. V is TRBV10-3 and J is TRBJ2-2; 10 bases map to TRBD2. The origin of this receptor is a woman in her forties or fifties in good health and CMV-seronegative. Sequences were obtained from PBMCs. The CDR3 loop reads CAISRLAGDGGELFF. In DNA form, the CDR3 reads TGTGCCATCAGTAGGCTAGCGGGAGATGGCGGGGAGCTGTTTTTT.